Listed here are 10 T cell receptor beta chains from one sample, sequenced in a study of blood T cell repertoires in COVID-19. This table comes from immunoSEQ multiplex PCR, and its TCRdb copy is limited to in-frame clones, with some not included. The sample includes approximately 300,000 clones, approximately 90% seen only once; the top ten take roughly 6.3%. The sequenced sample consisted of peripheral blood. Receptors originate from a woman aged 45-65 years with COVID-19, enrolled during active disease.

This chain links TRBV7-2 with TRBJ2-5; 7 bases are shared with TRBD1. V lost 5 bases and J lost 5; bases outside the gene matches: 8. CDR3 length: 14 amino acids. Germline V lookup: CDR1 SGHTA, CDR2 FQGNSA. The CDR3 spells CASSRTGKLETQYF. The CDR3, as DNA: TGTGCCAGCAGCCGGACAGGAAAGCTGGAGACCCAGTACTTC.

This chain links TRBV3-1 (or the pseudogene TRBV3-2) with TRBJ1-2; 7 nucleotides agree with TRBD1. The V gene end was trimmed by 4 bases and the J gene end by 3 bases; junction bases not matched to a gene: 2. The germline V gene has CDR1 LGHDT and CDR2 YNNKEL (reference sequence). CDR3 length: 13 residues. The chain's CDR3 is CASSPDRYYGYTF. The CDR3 region has the DNA TGTGCCAGCAGCCCGGACAGGTACTATGGCTACACCTTC.

This rearrangement joins TRBV11-3 to TRBJ2-3, with 7 bases fitting TRBD1. The CDR3 contains 19 residues. Germline V gene data show CDR1 as SGHNT and CDR2 as YENEEA. After removal of 0 bases from V and 2 bases from J, the junction contained 14 bases not matched to a gene. CDR3 bases: TGTGCCAGCAGCTTAGATGAATTAGGACAGGCTCTTTTCACAGATACGCAGTATTTT. This sequence encodes CASSLDELGQALFTDTQYF.

The CDR3 spells CASRKEQGLDTEAFF. CDR3 DNA sequence: TGTGCCAGCAGGAAAGAACAGGGTTTGGACACTGAAGCTTTCTTT. This chain joins TRBV6-4 and TRBJ1-1; D is possibly TRBD1 (6 bases). Between the trimmed V and J ends, which lost 6 bases and 3 bases, there was a span of 17 bases. The CDR3 sequence is 15 residues long. Germline CDR1 and CDR2: MRHNA and SNTAGT.

CDR3 protein: CASSLEAESPLHF. CDR3 nucleotides: TGCGCCAGCAGCTTGGAAGCGGAGTCACCCCTCCACTTT. The chain combines TRBV5-1 with TRBJ1-6; D not resolved. Germline CDR1 is SGHRS and CDR2 is YFSETQ. Trimming removed 0 bases at V and 10 bases at J, with 8 bases between. The CDR3 loop spans 13 amino acids.

This clone came up once. V is TRBV5-4 and J is TRBJ2-7, with D perhaps TRBD2 (6 bases). The V and J ends lost 2 bases and 5 bases respectively, with 14 bases between them. Looked up from germline, CDR1 is SGHNT and CDR2 is YYREEE (reference sequence). CDR3 length: 14 residues. This CDR3 is CASSLVGRRDEQYF. In DNA form, the CDR3 reads TGTGCCAGCAGCTTAGTCGGGAGAAGGGACGAGCAGTACTTC.

The chain is built from TRBV5-4 and TRBJ2-2, with 10 bases fitting TRBD2. J was trimmed by 3 bases and V by 3 bases; bases with no gene match: 5. Per germline, CDR1 SGHNT and CDR2 YYREEE (reference sequence). The CDR3 length is 16 residues. In DNA, the CDR3 is TGTGCCAGCAGCTCGCTAGCGGGAGCGCACACCGGGGAGCTGTTTTTT. Its protein product is CASSSLAGAHTGELFF.

The CDR3, as DNA: TGCAGTGCTCTAGCGGTGGATACGCAGTATTTT. Amino acids: CSALAVDTQYF. This chain uses TRBV20-1 with TRBJ2-3; TRBD2 matches at 7 bases. The CDR3 contains 11 residues. V dropped 5 bases and J dropped 6; count of bases not matched to a gene: 2. Germline-derived CDR1 and CDR2 are DFQATT and SNEGSKA (reference sequence).

This chain links TRBV19 with TRBJ1-1; 8 bases match TRBD1. Germline CDR1 and CDR2: LNHDA and SQIVND (reference sequence). V shed 5 bases, J shed 3 bases, and the junction held 11 bases outside the gene matches. The CDR3 totals 16 residues. CDR3 residues: CASSETTGVSYTEAFF. CDR3 sequence (DNA): TGTGCCAGTAGTGAGACGACAGGGGTTTCCTACACTGAAGCTTTCTTT. The complete variable domain, with remaining parts taken from reference TRBV19 and TRBJ1-1, reads DGGITQSPKYLFRKEGQNVTLSCEQNLNHDAMYWYRQDPGQGLRLIYYSQIVNDFQKGDIAEGYSVSREKKESFPLTVTSAQKNPTAFYLCASSETTGVSYTEAFFGQGTRLTVV.

The V and J genes are TRBV4-2 and TRBJ1-6, with D hard to call. The germline CDR1 and CDR2 sequences are LGHNA and YNFKEQ. The CDR3 has 14 amino acids. Trimming stripped 1 base from V and 10 bases from J, with 11 bases between. The CDR3 DNA sequence: TGTGCCAGCAGCCAAGTCATCGGGAAATCACCCCTCCACTTT. Translation: CASSQVIGKSPLHF.